The next 15 T cell receptor beta chains were all read from a single sample in a study of T cell repertoires in cytomegalovirus infection. TCRdb re-analysed the reads in MiXCR, keeping a single row per CDR3 protein. The table lists about 440,000 distinct CDR3 sequences, roughly 30% of them singletons. The material sequenced was PBMCs. The receptors originated from a human donor in good health (CMV status not recorded). Some clones in this sample may be carry-over from other donors' samples.

Comment on this clonotype: A much larger clone sits a single nucleotide away, making a read error possible. This chain uses TRBV28 with TRBJ2-5; D not certain. The CDR3 spans 11 residues. Germline V gene data show CDR1 as MDHEN and CDR2 as SYDVKM. The CDR3 DNA sequence: TGTGCCAGCAGTTTCGCCGAGAACCAGTACTTC. It codes for CASSFAENQYF.

Ten or more counts support this clonotype. V usage is TRBV19 and J usage is TRBJ1-1; TRBD1 aligns across 7 bases. Germline trimming cut 4 bases from V and 1 base from J; bases unmatched to any gene: 9. This CDR3 is built from 16 residues. Germline-derived CDR1 and CDR2 are LNHDA and SQIVND (reference sequence). Written as DNA, the CDR3 is TGTGCCAGTAGTACCGCCTACAGGGGCGGGAACACTGAAGCTTTCTTT. It specifies CASSTAYRGGNTEAFF.

With regard to this clonotype: A read error may account for a junction end that differs from germline. The rearrangement uses TRBV12-3 or TRBV12-4 and TRBJ2-6, with D tentatively TRBD1 or TRBD2 (6 bases each). The CDR3 extends over 15 amino acids. The CDR3 coding sequence is TGTGCCAGCAGTTTAAGGGGTTCGGGGGCCAACGTCATGACTTTC. As protein: CASSLRGSGANVMTF.

This clonotype was observed a handful of times. The chain recombines TRBV7-9 with TRBJ2-3; no definite D call. V was clipped by 4 bases and J by 9 bases, with 14 bases between them. Germline V lookup: CDR1 SEHNR, CDR2 FQNEAQ (reference sequence). The CDR3 is made up of 13 amino acids. CDR3 loop: CASSSEVQGTQYF. CDR3 nucleotide sequence: TGTGCCAGCAGCTCAGAGGTCCAAGGGACGCAGTATTTT.

The chain is built from TRBV28 and TRBJ2-1; D is undetermined. CDR1 is MDHEN and CDR2 is SYDVKM in the germline V gene. Trimming removed 2 bases from V and 0 bases from J, with 8 bases in between. The CDR3 has 15 amino acids. The CDR3 sequence: CASSLLQISYNEQFF. The DNA for the CDR3 is TGTGCCAGCAGTTTACTGCAGATCTCCTACAATGAGCAGTTCTTC. Drawing the rest from reference TRBV28 and TRBJ2-1, the complete variable domain is DVKVTQSSRYLVKRTGEKVFLECVQDMDHENMFWYRQDPGLGLRLIYFSYDVKMKEKGDIPEGYSVSREKKERFSLILESASTNQTSMYLCASSLLQISYNEQFFGPGTRLTVL.

As regards this clonotype: The junction does not match germline at one end; this may be a read error. This rearrangement joins TRBV9 to TRBJ2-7; D not resolved. The germline V gene encodes CDR1 SGDLS and CDR2 YYNGEE. This CDR3 is 16 amino acids long. The CDR3 sequence: CAISVEATVSSYEQYF. CDR3 sequence (DNA): TGCGCCATCAGCGTGGAAGCCACAGTGAGCTCCTACGAGCAGTACTTC.

This clonotype has only a few counts. At one end, the junction sequence differs from germline, possibly due to a read error. The J gene is TRBJ2-2, the V gene TRBV7-7; a possible D gene is TRBD1 (5 bases). Per germline, CDR1 SSHAT and CDR2 FNYEAQ (reference sequence). The CDR3 is made up of 15 amino acids. In DNA, the CDR3 is TGTGCTAGCAGCTTAGGGGCAGGGAACACCGGGGAGCTGTTTTTT. Its protein is CASSLGAGNTGELFF. Combining the CDR3 with reference TRBV7-7 and TRBJ2-2 gives the whole variable domain GAGVSQSPRYKVTKRGQDVTLRCDPISSHATLYWYQQALGQGPEFLTYFNYEAQPDKSGLPSDRFSAERPEGSISTLTIQRTEQRDSAMYRCASSLGAGNTGELFFGEGSRLTVL.

Notes on this clonotype: Germline and junction disagree at one end, which may indicate a read error. This rearrangement joins TRBV7-8 to TRBJ1-1, with a tentative D call TRBD1 (6 bases). Germline values: CDR1 SGHVS, CDR2 FQNEAQ. The CDR3 runs to 15 residues. The CDR3 reads CSSTKWKGGNTEAFF. The CDR3 DNA sequence: TGTTCCAGCACCAAATGGAAGGGGGGGAACACGGAAGCTTTCTTT.

The V gene is TRBV20-1, the J gene TRBJ2-7; no reliable D call. Germline V gives CDR1 DFQATT, CDR2 SNEGSKA (reference sequence). The CDR3 extends over 11 amino acids. Trimming took 0 bases from V and 5 from J, leaving 5 bases between them. CDR3 nucleotide sequence: TGCAGTGCTAGAGATTTCCACGAGCAGTACTTC. Translating gives CSARDFHEQYF.

This clonotype came up many times. The chain combines TRBV7-4 with TRBJ1-1; no firm D call. CDR1 and CDR2 from the germline V gene are SGHVT and SQSDAQ. The ends were cut back, 2 bases at V and 1 base at J, with 5 bases in the middle. This CDR3 has 13 residues. The DNA of the CDR3 is TGTGCCAGCAGCTTACTAGAGAACACTGAAGCTTTCTTT. This codes for CASSLLENTEAFF.

This clonotype came up many times. This sequence may be a read error, since a much larger clone differs from it by one base. The CDR3 here is CASSLGWNTEAFF. DNA of the CDR3: TGTGCCAGCAGCTTAGGATGGAACACTGAAGCTTTCTTT. This chain links TRBV7-8 with TRBJ1-1; D is ambiguous. V gave up 1 base and J gave up 1 base, with 4 bases separating them. Looked up from germline, CDR1 is SGHVS and CDR2 is FQNEAQ. The CDR3 covers 13 residues. Looking up the rest from reference TRBV7-8 and TRBJ1-1 gives the full variable domain: GAGVSQSPRYKVAKRGQDVALRCDPISGHVSLFWYQQALGQGPEFLTYFQNEAQLDKSGLPSDRFFAERPEGSVSTLKIQRTQQEDSAVYLCASSLGWNTEAFFGQGTRLTVV.

The chain employs TRBV27 and TRBJ1-1; 7 bases map to TRBD1. Germline V lookup: CDR1 MNHEY, CDR2 SMNVEV (reference sequence). V shed 2 bases, J shed 6 bases, and the junction held 6 bases outside the gene matches. The CDR3 is 14 residues long. The CDR3 coding sequence is TGTGCCAGCAGTTTAGCCCCCAGGGGGTCTGAAGCTTTCTTT. Its translation is CASSLAPRGSEAFF.

This clonotype was seen many times. The J gene is TRBJ2-1, the V gene TRBV12-3 or TRBV12-4; either TRBD1 or TRBD2 may supply D (6 bases each). The CDR3 extends over 13 amino acids. Trimming pared 6 bases from V and 8 bases from J, leaving 14 bases between. The CDR3 DNA sequence: TGTGCCAGCAGCTTAAGGGGGGTAGATGAGCAGTTCTTC. The encoded protein is CASSLRGVDEQFF.

This clonotype appeared a few times. V is TRBV10-3 and J is TRBJ1-2; D is possibly TRBD1 (6 bases). V dropped 2 bases and J dropped 2 bases, with 21 bases sitting between them. The CDR3 is 18 amino acids. The V gene's germline CDR1 is ENHRY and CDR2 SYGVKD. The CDR3 coding sequence is TGTGCCATCAGTGAGATGGGGGCATCCAAACCCTACAACTATGGCTACACCTTC. It specifies CAISEMGASKPYNYGYTF.

Worth noting for this clonotype: It may be a read error: a sequence one base away is much more abundant. This CDR3 is CARSLAVGAGGSYEQYF. DNA of the CDR3: TGTGCCAGAAGCTTAGCGGTCGGGGCAGGGGGCTCCTACGAGCAGTACTTC. The V and J genes are TRBV7-6 and TRBJ2-7, with D possibly matching TRBD1 (7 bases). Germline V lookup: CDR1 SGHVS, CDR2 FNYEAQ. This CDR3 spans 17 amino acids.